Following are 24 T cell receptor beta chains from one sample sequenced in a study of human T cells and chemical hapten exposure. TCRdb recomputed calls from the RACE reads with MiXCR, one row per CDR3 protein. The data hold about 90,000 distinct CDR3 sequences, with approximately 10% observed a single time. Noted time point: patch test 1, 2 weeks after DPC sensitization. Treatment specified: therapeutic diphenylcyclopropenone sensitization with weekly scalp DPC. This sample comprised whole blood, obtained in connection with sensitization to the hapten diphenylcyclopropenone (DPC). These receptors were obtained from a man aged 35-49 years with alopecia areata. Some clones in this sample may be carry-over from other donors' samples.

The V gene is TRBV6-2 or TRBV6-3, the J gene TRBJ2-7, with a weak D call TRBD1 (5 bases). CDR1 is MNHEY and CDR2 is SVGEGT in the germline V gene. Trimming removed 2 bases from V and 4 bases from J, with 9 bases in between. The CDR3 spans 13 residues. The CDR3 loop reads CASSYQDTYEQYV. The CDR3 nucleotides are TGTGCCAGCAGTTACCAGGACACTTACGAGCAGTACGTC.

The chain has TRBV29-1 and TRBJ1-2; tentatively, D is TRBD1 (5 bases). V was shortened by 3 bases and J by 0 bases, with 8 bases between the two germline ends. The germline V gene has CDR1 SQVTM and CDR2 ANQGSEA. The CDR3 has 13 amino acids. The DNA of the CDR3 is TGCAGCGTTGATCGGGGGACTAACTATGGCTACACCTTC. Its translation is CSVDRGTNYGYTF. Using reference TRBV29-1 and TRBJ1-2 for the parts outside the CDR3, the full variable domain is SAVISQKPSRDICQRGTSLTIQCQVDSQVTMMFWYRQQPGQSLTLIATANQGSEATYESGFVIDKFPISRPNLTFSTLTVSNMSPEDSSIYLCSVDRGTNYGYTFGSGTRLTVV.

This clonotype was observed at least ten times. The CDR3 DNA reads as TGTGCCAGCAGACCGGACAACTCCTACGAGCAGTACTTC. Its translation is CASRPDNSYEQYF. The chain joins TRBV25-1 to TRBJ2-7; D is perhaps TRBD1 (5 bases). The ends were cut back, 6 bases at V and 0 bases at J, with 9 bases in the middle. This CDR3 is 13 amino acids long. Germline values: CDR1 MGHDK, CDR2 SYGVNS.

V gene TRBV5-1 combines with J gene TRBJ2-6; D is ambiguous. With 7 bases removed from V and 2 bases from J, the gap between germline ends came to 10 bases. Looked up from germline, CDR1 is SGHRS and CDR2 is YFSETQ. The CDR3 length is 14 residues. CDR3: CASSERPGANVLTF. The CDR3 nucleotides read TGCGCCAGCTCCGAGCGCCCTGGGGCCAACGTCCTGACTTTC.

CDR3 DNA: TGCGCCAGCAGGTATCCGGGGCAGTGGAGCTCCTACGAGCAGTACGTC. Its protein is CASRYPGQWSSYEQYV. The V and J genes are TRBV5-1 and TRBJ2-7; D is possibly TRBD1 or TRBD2 (5 bases each). The length of the CDR3 is 16 residues. Germline V gene sequence: CDR1 SGHRS, CDR2 YFSETQ. The V end was cut by 5 bases, the J end by 0 bases, with 18 bases between.

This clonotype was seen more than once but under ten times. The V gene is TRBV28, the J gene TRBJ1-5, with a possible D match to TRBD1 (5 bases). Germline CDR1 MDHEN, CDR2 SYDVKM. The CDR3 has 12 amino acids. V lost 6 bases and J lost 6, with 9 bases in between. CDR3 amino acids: CASRAGFQPQHF. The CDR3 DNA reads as TGTGCCAGCAGAGCAGGGTTTCAGCCCCAGCATTTT.

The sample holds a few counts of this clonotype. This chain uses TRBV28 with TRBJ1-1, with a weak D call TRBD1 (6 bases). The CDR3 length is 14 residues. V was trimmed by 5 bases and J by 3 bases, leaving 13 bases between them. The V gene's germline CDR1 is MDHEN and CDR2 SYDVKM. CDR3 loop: CASSLRTAYTEAFF. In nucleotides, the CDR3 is TGTGCCAGCAGTCTACGGACAGCGTACACTGAAGCTTTCTTT.

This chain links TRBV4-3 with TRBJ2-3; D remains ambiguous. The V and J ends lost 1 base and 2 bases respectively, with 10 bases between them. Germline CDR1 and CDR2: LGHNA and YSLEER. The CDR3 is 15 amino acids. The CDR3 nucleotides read TGCGCCAGCAGCCAAGCGGCGGACCACACAGATACGCAGTATTTT. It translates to CASSQAADHTDTQYF.

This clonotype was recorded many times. The CDR3 protein is CAISESVRELWFF. CDR3 sequence (DNA): TGTGCCATCAGTGAGTCCGTTCGGGAGCTCTGGTTCTTC. The chain employs TRBV10-3 and TRBJ2-1; perhaps TRBD2 as D (6 bases). The CDR3 runs to 13 residues. Trimming cost V 0 bases and J 15 bases, with 15 bases left between them. Germline V gene data show CDR1 as ENHRY and CDR2 as SYGVKD.

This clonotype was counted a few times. The CDR3 sequence: CASSFRYEQFF. As DNA, the CDR3 is TGTGCCAGCAGCTTTAGATATGAGCAGTTCTTC. The gene calls are TRBV7-9 and TRBJ2-1; no reliable D call. With 3 bases removed from V and 8 bases from J, the gap between germline ends came to 5 bases. The germline V gene encodes CDR1 SEHNR and CDR2 FQNEAQ (reference sequence). This CDR3 is built from 11 residues.

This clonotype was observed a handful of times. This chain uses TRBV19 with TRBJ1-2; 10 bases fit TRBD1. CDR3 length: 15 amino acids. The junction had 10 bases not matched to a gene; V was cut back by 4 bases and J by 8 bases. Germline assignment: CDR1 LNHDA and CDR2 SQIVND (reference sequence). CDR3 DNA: TGTGCCAGTAGTACAGCGGGACAGGGGATTGGAGGCTACACCTTC. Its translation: CASSTAGQGIGGYTF. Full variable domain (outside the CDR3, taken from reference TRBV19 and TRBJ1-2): DGGITQSPKYLFRKEGQNVTLSCEQNLNHDAMYWYRQDPGQGLRLIYYSQIVNDFQKGDIAEGYSVSREKKESFPLTVTSAQKNPTAFYLCASSTAGQGIGGYTFGSGTRLTVV.

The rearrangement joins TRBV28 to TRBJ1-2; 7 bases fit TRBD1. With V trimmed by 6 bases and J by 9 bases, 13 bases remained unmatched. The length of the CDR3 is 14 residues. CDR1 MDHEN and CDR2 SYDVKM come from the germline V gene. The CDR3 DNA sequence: TGTGCCAGCAGGACAGGGCAGACCTCTGGCAGCTACACCTTC. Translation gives CASRTGQTSGSYTF.

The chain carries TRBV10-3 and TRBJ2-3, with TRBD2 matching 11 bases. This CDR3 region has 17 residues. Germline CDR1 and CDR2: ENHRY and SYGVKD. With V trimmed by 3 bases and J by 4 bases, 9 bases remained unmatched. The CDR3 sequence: CAISDTILAGGSDTQYF. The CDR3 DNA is TGTGCCATCAGTGATACTATCCTAGCGGGAGGTTCAGATACGCAGTATTTT.

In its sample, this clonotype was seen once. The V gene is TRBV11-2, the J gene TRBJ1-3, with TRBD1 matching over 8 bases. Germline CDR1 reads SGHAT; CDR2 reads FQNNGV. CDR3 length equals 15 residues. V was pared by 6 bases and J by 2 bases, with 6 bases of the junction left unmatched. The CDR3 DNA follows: TGTGCCAGCAGGAACCAGGGGGCGGCTGGAAACACCATATATTTT. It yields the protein CASRNQGAAGNTIYF.

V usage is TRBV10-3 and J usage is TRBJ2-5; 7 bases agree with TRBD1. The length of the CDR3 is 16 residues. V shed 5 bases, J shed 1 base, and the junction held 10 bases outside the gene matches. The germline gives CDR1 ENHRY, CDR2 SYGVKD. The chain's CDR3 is CAISPRGTGVQETQYF. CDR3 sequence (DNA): TGTGCCATCAGTCCCCGAGGAACAGGGGTCCAAGAGACCCAGTACTTC.

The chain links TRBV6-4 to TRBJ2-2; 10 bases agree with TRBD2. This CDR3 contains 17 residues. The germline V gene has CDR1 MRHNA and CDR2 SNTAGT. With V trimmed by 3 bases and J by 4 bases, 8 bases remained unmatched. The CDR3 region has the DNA TGTGCCAGCAGTGAACTAGCGGGGAGGCCAGTCACCGGGGAGCTGTTTTTT. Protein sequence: CASSELAGRPVTGELFF.

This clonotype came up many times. The CDR3 sequence is CASRELAGVYNEQFF. The CDR3 DNA sequence: TGTGCCAGCAGGGAACTAGCGGGAGTTTACAATGAGCAGTTCTTC. The V gene is TRBV6-5, the J gene TRBJ2-1; the match to TRBD2 covers 11 bases. Germline V gene lookup returns CDR1 MNHEY and CDR2 SVGAGI. The CDR3 length is 15 residues. Trimming took 6 bases from V and 4 from J; bases not matched to a gene: 5.

In DNA, the CDR3 is TGTGCCAGCAGTCCCCTCGTGGGGGTTAGCACTGGAAACACCATATATTTT. Protein product: CASSPLVGVSTGNTIYF. The chain has TRBV6-5 and TRBJ1-3; D is possibly TRBD1 (5 bases). The V end was cut by 5 bases, the J end by 2 bases, with 19 bases between. Germline assignment: CDR1 MNHEY and CDR2 SVGAGI. The CDR3 has 17 amino acids.

The CDR3 region is CASSSRPGLATSYEQYF. Here the CDR3 DNA reads TGTGCCAGCAGTTCCCGCCCGGGACTAGCGACGTCCTACGAGCAGTACTTC. The rearrangement uses TRBV11-2 and TRBJ2-7; TRBD2 agrees at 10 bases. The V segment lost 6 bases and the J segment 1 base; nucleotides outside the gene matches: 12. Germline V CDR1 and CDR2: SGHAT, FQNNGV. CDR3 length equals 17 residues.

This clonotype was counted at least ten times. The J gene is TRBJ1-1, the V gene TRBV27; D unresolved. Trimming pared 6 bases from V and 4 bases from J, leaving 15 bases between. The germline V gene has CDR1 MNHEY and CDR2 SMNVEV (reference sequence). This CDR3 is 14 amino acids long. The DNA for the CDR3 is TGTGCCAGCAGCTTTGGGTCCCCTGCCACTGAAGCTTTCTTT. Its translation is CASSFGSPATEAFF.

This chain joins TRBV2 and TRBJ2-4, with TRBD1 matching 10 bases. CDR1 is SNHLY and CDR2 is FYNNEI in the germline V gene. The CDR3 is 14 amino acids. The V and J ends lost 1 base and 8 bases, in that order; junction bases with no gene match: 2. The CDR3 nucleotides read TGTGCCAGCAGTGAAGGGACAGGGGGGCACATTCAGTACTTC. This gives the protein CASSEGTGGHIQYF.

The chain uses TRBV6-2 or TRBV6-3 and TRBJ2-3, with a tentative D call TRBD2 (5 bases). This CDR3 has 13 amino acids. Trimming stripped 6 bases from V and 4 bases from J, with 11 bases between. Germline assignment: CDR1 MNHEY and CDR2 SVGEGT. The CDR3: CASSPGRSDTQYF. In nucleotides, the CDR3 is TGTGCCAGCAGCCCGGGGAGATCAGATACGCAGTATTTT.

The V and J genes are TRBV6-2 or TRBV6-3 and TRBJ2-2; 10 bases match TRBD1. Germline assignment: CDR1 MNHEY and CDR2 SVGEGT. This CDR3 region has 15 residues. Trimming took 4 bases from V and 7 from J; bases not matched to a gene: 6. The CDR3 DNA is TGTGCCAGCAGTTTTTCGACAGGGGGCAACGGGGAGCTGTTTTTT. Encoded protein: CASSFSTGGNGELFF.

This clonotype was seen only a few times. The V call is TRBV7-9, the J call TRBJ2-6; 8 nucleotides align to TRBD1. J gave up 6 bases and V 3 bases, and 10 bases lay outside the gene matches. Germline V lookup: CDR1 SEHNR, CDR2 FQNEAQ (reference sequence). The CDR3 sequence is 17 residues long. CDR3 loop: CASSLNPAGGEANVLTF. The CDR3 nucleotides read TGTGCCAGCAGCTTGAACCCCGCAGGGGGCGAGGCCAACGTCCTGACTTTC. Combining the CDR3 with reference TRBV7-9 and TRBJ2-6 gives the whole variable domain DTGVSQNPRHKITKRGQNVTFRCDPISEHNRLYWYRQTLGQGPEFLTYFQNEAQLEKSRLLSDRFSAERPKGSFSTLEIQRTEQGDSAMYLCASSLNPAGGEANVLTFGAGSRLTVL.